This T cell receptor (beta chain) was identified in a study of blood T cell repertoires in COVID-19. In assigning cohorts, the study relied on participant-reported clinical history. Libraries were prepared by immunoSEQ multiplex PCR; TCRdb keeps only in-frame clonotypes and omits some of them. The sample records some 400,000 clones, roughly 90% being singletons. The specimen sequenced was PBMCs or T cells enriched from blood (not recorded which). The receptor was derived from a middle-aged woman who had been exposed to COVID-19.

CDR3 protein: CATVVGGAGANVLTF. CDR3 nucleotide sequence: TGTGCCACCGTTGTTGGGGGGGCTGGGGCCAACGTCCTGACTTTC. The chain links TRBV7-2 to TRBJ2-6; 7 nucleotides line up with TRBD2. The CDR3 has 15 amino acids. Germline values: CDR1 SGHTA, CDR2 FQGNSA. With V trimmed by 10 bases and J by 2 bases, 8 bases remained unmatched. The variable domain in full, completed from reference TRBV7-2 and TRBJ2-6, reads GAGVSQSPSNKVTEKGKDVELRCDPISGHTALYWYRQSLGQGLEFLIYFQGNSAPDKSGLPSDRFSAERTGGSVSTLTIQRTQQEDSAVYLCATVVGGAGANVLTFGAGSRLTVL.